The 16 T cell receptor beta chains given below trace back to one sample, sequenced in a study of T cell changes during pregnancy in multiple sclerosis. The data were produced by immunoSEQ multiplex PCR, yet TCRdb's version contains in-frame clones alone and is incomplete. This repertoire shows 60,000 to 75,000 clones, under 95% found once; its top ten account for roughly 1.4%. This sample comprised peripheral blood, obtained in the third trimester of pregnancy. These receptors were obtained from a female donor with multiple sclerosis, enrolled in a pregnancy study.

This sequence joins TRBV5-1 and TRBJ1-3, with D maybe TRBD1 (6 bases). The germline V and J ends were trimmed by 4 bases and 0 bases, with 14 bases remaining between them. This CDR3 is built from 16 residues. Germline loops: CDR1 SGHRS, CDR2 YFSETQ. The CDR3 reads CASSAGQPSSGNTIYF. The CDR3 DNA is TGCGCCAGCAGCGCAGGACAGCCCAGCTCTGGAAACACCATATATTTT.

The chain recombines TRBV27 with TRBJ1-6, with a weak D call TRBD1 (6 bases). Germline CDR1 reads MNHEY; CDR2 reads SMNVEV (reference sequence). This CDR3 region has 14 residues. Trimming removed 8 bases from V and 3 bases from J, with 11 bases in between. In nucleotides, the CDR3 is TGTGCCAGCTGGGGGGGCAGCTATAATTCACCCCTCCACTTT. The encoded protein is CASWGGSYNSPLHF.

The chain recombines TRBV30 with TRBJ1-2; D remains unclear. V was shortened by 3 bases and J by 8 bases, with 10 bases between the two germline ends. Germline V gene data show CDR1 as GTSNPN and CDR2 as SVGIG (reference sequence). The CDR3 has 11 amino acids. The CDR3: CAWSAGLGYTF. The CDR3 coding sequence is TGTGCCTGGAGCGCGGGGTTGGGCTACACCTTC.

The chain couples TRBV30 to TRBJ1-5; TRBD1 is a possible D gene (6 bases). Trimming removed 1 base from V and 5 bases from J, with 12 bases in between. Germline assignment: CDR1 GTSNPN and CDR2 SVGIG (reference sequence). This CDR3 region has 14 residues. The CDR3 DNA is TGTGCCTGGAGTGCCGGACAGCCTCATCAGCCCCAGCATTTT. This translates into CAWSAGQPHQPQHF.

This chain uses TRBV19 with TRBJ1-4; D may be TRBD1 (6 bases). The length of the CDR3 is 16 residues. The germline V and J ends were trimmed by 5 bases and 0 bases, with 13 bases remaining between them. Germline V gives CDR1 LNHDA, CDR2 SQIVND (reference sequence). The CDR3 nucleotides read TGTGCCAGTAGTGCCCGGACAGAAGCAACTAATGAAAAACTGTTTTTT. Translation: CASSARTEATNEKLFF. Full variable domain (remainder filled in from reference TRBV19 and TRBJ1-4): DGGITQSPKYLFRKEGQNVTLSCEQNLNHDAMYWYRQDPGQGLRLIYYSQIVNDFQKGDIAEGYSVSREKKESFPLTVTSAQKNPTAFYLCASSARTEATNEKLFFGSGTQLSVL.

The chain employs TRBV7-6 and TRBJ2-2, with 9 bases that match TRBD1. The CDR3 runs 15 residues. The V gene's germline CDR1 is SGHVS and CDR2 FNYEAQ. V lost 3 bases, J lost 4 bases, and 3 bases stayed unmatched. The CDR3 spells CASSLLTGGTGELFF. CDR3 nucleotide sequence: TGTGCCAGCAGCTTGCTGACAGGGGGCACCGGGGAGCTGTTTTTT.

The chain employs TRBV18 and TRBJ2-7; D is undetermined. This CDR3 is built from 15 residues. The germline gives CDR1 KGHSH, CDR2 LQKENI. V was clipped by 3 bases and J by 3 bases, with 15 bases between them. Here the CDR3 reads CASSPRQNRIYEQYF. CDR3 bases: TGTGCCAGCTCACCTAGACAAAACCGTATCTACGAGCAGTACTTC.

The V call is TRBV2, the J call TRBJ2-7; 7 bases agree with TRBD1. V was pared by 8 bases and J by 3 bases, with 7 bases of the junction left unmatched. This CDR3 is built from 13 residues. Germline V lookup: CDR1 SNHLY, CDR2 FYNNEI. As DNA, the CDR3 is TGTGCCAGCGGACAGGATCGTTTCTACGAGCAGTACTTC. It yields the protein CASGQDRFYEQYF.

The chain has TRBV25-1 and TRBJ2-1; 7 nucleotides line up with TRBD2. CDR1 and CDR2 from the germline V gene are MGHDK and SYGVNS. There are 15 residues in the CDR3. Trimming at V came to 3 bases and at J to 3 bases, leaving 5 bases not matched to a gene. The CDR3 DNA sequence: TGTGCCAGCAGTGATCCTAGCGGTTACTACAATGAGCAGTTCTTC. Its protein product is CASSDPSGYYNEQFF.

V is TRBV6-5 and J is TRBJ2-7, with TRBD1 matching 7 bases. Trimming took 4 bases from V and 2 from J; bases not matched to a gene: 2. Looked up from germline, CDR1 is MNHEY and CDR2 is SVGAGI. CDR3 size: 13 residues. Here the CDR3 DNA reads TGTGCCAGCAGTTTTACAGGGGCCTACGAGCAGTACTTC. The encoded protein is CASSFTGAYEQYF.

This chain connects TRBV7-9 to TRBJ1-2, with D uncertain. The CDR3 is 12 amino acids. Germline V gene sequence: CDR1 SEHNR, CDR2 FQNEAQ (reference sequence). Trimming took off 1 base at V and 4 bases at J, with 4 bases between the two ends. The CDR3 nucleotides are TGTGCCAGCAGCTTAGGAGTCTATGGCTACACCTTC. It codes for CASSLGVYGYTF.

The chain carries TRBV19 and TRBJ2-3; unclear D gene. The CDR3 contains 15 residues. Looked up from germline, CDR1 is LNHDA and CDR2 is SQIVND (reference sequence). V dropped 4 bases and J dropped 3 bases, with 14 bases sitting between them. CDR3 coding DNA: TGTGCCAGTAGTACCACGGAGCCGAGGACAGATACGCAGTATTTT. Amino acids: CASSTTEPRTDTQYF.

The chain couples TRBV6-1 to TRBJ1-2; D is perhaps TRBD1 (6 bases). The V end lost 4 bases, the J end lost 0 bases, and 12 bases lay between the germline ends. The germline V gene has CDR1 MNHNS and CDR2 SASEGT. The CDR3 consists of 15 residues. The CDR3 is CASSVRGGANYGYTF. CDR3 sequence (DNA): TGTGCCAGCAGTGTGAGGGGGGGGGCTAACTATGGCTACACCTTC.

V gene TRBV9 combines with J gene TRBJ2-3, with 10 bases matching TRBD2. This CDR3 has 16 residues. CDR1 is SGDLS and CDR2 is YYNGEE in the germline V gene. V lost 0 bases and J lost 1; bases outside the gene matches: 2. This chain's CDR3 is CASSVVTSGGTDTQYF. For the CDR3, the DNA is TGTGCCAGCAGCGTAGTCACTAGCGGGGGCACAGATACGCAGTATTTT.

This clone was recorded only once. V gene TRBV4-1 combines with J gene TRBJ2-7, with 7 bases matching TRBD1. The V gene's germline CDR1 is MGHRA and CDR2 YSYEKL. V was clipped by 1 base and J by 3 bases; unmatched bases: 12. The CDR3 spans 17 residues. The CDR3 reads CASSQALGEGAGYEQYF. The CDR3 region has the DNA TGCGCCAGCAGCCAAGCCCTGGGTGAGGGGGCGGGCTACGAGCAGTACTTC.

The chain couples TRBV5-1 to TRBJ2-3; 9 nucleotides match TRBD1. V dropped 3 bases and J dropped 4; count of bases not matched to a gene: 3. The CDR3 is 14 residues long. Germline V gene sequence: CDR1 SGHRS, CDR2 YFSETQ. The DNA for the CDR3 is TGCGCCAGCAGCTCGGGACAGGGCTCAGATACGCAGTATTTT. It yields the protein CASSSGQGSDTQYF.